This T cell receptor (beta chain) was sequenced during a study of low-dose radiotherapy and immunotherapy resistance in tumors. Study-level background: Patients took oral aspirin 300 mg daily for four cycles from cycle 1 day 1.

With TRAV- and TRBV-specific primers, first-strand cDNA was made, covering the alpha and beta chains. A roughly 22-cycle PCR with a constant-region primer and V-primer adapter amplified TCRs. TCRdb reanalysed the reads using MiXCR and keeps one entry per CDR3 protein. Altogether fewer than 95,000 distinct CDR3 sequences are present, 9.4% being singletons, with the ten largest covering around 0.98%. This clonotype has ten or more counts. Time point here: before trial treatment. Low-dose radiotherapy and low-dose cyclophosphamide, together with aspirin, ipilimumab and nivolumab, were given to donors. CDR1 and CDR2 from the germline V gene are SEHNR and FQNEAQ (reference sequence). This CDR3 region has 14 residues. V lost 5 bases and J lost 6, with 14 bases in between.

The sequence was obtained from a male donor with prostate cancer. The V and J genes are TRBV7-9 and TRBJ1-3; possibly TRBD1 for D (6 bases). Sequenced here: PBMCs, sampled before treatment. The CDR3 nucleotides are TGTGCCAGCAGCACCACCCCAGGGGAAAACACCATATATTTT. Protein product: CASSTTPGENTIYF. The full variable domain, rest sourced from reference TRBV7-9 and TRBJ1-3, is DTGVSQNPRHKITKRGQNVTFRCDPISEHNRLYWYRQTLGQGPEFLTYFQNEAQLEKSRLLSDRFSAERPKGSFSTLEIQRTEQGDSAMYLCASSTTPGENTIYFGEGSWLTVV.